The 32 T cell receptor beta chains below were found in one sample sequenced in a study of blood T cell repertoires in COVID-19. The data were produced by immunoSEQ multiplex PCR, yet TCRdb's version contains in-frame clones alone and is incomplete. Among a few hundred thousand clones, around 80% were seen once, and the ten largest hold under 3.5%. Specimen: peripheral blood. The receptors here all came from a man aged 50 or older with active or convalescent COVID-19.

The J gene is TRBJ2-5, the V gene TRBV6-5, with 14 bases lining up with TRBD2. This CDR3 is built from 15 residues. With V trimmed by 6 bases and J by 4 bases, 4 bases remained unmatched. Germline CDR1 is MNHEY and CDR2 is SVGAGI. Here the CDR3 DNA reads TGTGCCAGCAGGACTAGCGGGGGGGGTCGAGAGACCCAGTACTTC. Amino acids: CASRTSGGGRETQYF.

CDR3 in DNA: TGTGCCAGCAGCCCCCCCTTCGGGAACAGGGGGCTGGAGCAAGAGACCCAGTACTTC. Its protein product is CASSPPFGNRGLEQETQYF. The rearrangement links TRBV7-9 to TRBJ2-5, with 9 bases fitting TRBD1. This CDR3 is 19 amino acids long. Trimming cost V 5 bases and J 2 bases; bases outside gene matches: 18. CDR1 is SEHNR, CDR2 FQNEAQ, per germline (reference sequence).

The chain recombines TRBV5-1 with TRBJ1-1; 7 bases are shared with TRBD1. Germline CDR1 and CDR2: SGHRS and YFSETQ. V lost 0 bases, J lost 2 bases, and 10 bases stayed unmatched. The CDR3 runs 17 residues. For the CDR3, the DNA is TGCGCCAGCAGCTTGGGACAGGGCCCATCCTTAAACACTGAAGCTTTCTTT. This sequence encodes CASSLGQGPSLNTEAFF.

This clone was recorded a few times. The CDR3 loop is CASSRQGSSYEQYF. CDR3 sequence (DNA): TGTGCCAGCAGCAGGCAGGGGAGCTCCTACGAGCAGTACTTC. V and J are TRBV5-8 and TRBJ2-7; D is possibly TRBD1 (6 bases). V was trimmed by 4 bases and J by 0 bases, leaving 11 bases between them. The CDR3 spans 14 residues. Looked up from germline, CDR1 is SGHTS and CDR2 is YDEGEE.

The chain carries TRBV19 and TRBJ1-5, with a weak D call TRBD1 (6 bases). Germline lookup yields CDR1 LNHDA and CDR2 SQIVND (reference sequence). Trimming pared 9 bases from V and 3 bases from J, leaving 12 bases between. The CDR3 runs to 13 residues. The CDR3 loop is CASRGQLNQPQHF. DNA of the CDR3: TGTGCCAGCCGCGGACAGCTCAATCAGCCCCAGCATTTT.

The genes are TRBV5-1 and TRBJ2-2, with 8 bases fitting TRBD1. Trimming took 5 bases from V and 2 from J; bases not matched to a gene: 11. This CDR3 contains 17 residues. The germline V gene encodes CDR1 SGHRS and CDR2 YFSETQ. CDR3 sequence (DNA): TGCGCCAGCAGGAACCTCATACAGGGGGTTAACACCGGGGAGCTGTTTTTT. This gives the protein CASRNLIQGVNTGELFF.

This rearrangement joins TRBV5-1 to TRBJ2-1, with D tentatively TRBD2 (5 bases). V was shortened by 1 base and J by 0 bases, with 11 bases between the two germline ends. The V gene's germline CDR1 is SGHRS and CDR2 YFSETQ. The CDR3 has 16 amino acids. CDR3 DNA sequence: TGCGCCAGCAGCTTGACAGCGGAAAGCTCCTACAATGAGCAGTTCTTC. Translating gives CASSLTAESSYNEQFF. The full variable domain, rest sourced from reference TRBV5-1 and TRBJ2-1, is KAGVTQTPRYLIKTRGQQVTLSCSPISGHRSVSWYQQTPGQGLQFLFEYFSETQRNKGNFPGRFSGRQFSNSRSEMNVSTLELGDSALYLCASSLTAESSYNEQFFGPGTRLTVL.

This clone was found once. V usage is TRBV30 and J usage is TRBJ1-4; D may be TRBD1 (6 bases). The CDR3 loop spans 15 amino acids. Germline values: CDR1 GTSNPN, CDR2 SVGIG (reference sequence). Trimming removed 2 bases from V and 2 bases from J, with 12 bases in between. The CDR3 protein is CAWSLTGRTNEKLFF. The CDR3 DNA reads TGTGCCTGGAGTCTTACAGGGCGGACTAATGAAAAACTGTTTTTT.

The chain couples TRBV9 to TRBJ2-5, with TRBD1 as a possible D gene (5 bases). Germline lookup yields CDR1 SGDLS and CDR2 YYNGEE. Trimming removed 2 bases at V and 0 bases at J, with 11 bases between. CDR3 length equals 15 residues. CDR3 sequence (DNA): TGTGCCAGCAGCGTGGCCCAGGGTTACCAAGAGACCCAGTACTTC. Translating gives CASSVAQGYQETQYF.

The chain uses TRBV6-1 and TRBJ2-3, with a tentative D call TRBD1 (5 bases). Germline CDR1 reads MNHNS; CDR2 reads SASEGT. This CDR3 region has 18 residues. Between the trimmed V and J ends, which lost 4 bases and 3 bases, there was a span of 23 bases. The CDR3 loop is CASSGRTHRRGGTDTQYF. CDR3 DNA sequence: TGTGCCAGCAGTGGACGTACCCACCGTAGGGGCGGAACAGATACGCAGTATTTT.

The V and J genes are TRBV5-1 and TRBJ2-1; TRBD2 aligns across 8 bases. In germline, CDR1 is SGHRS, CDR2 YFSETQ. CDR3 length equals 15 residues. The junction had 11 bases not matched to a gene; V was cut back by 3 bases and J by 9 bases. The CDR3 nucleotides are TGCGCCAGCAGCTCCAGCGGGAGTGGTTTCGGTGAGCAGTTCTTC. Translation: CASSSSGSGFGEQFF.

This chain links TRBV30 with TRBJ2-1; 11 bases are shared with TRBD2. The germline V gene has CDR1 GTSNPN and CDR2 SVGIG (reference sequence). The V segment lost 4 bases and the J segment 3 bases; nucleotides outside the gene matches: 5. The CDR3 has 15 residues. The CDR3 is CAWTKGLAVYNEQFF. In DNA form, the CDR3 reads TGTGCCTGGACCAAGGGACTAGCGGTCTACAATGAGCAGTTCTTC.

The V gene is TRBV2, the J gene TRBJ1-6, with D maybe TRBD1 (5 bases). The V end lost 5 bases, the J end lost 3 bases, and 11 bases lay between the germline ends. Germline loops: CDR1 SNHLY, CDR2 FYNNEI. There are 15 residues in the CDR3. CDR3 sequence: CASSTQGGYNSPLHF. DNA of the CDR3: TGTGCCAGCAGTACCCAGGGTGGCTATAATTCACCCCTCCACTTT.

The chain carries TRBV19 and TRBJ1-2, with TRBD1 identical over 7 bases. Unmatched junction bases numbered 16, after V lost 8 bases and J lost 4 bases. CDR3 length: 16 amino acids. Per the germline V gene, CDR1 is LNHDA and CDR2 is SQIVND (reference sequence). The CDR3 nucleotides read TGTGCCAGTCACTCTAGGGGTCAGGCAGGGGGCTATGGCTACACCTTC. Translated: CASHSRGQAGGYGYTF. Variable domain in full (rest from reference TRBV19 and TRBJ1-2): DGGITQSPKYLFRKEGQNVTLSCEQNLNHDAMYWYRQDPGQGLRLIYYSQIVNDFQKGDIAEGYSVSREKKESFPLTVTSAQKNPTAFYLCASHSRGQAGGYGYTFGSGTRLTVV.

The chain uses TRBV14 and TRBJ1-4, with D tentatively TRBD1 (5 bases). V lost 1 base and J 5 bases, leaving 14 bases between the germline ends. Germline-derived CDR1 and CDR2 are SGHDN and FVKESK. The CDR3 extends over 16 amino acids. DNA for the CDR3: TGTGCCAGCAGCCAAGGGGCGCAGGGTACGAATGAAAAACTGTTTTTT. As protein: CASSQGAQGTNEKLFF. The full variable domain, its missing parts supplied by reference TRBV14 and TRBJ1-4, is EAGVTQFPSHSVIEKGQTVTLRCDPISGHDNLYWYRRVMGKEIKFLLHFVKESKQDESGMPNNRFLAERTGGTYSTLKVQPAELEDSGVYFCASSQGAQGTNEKLFFGSGTQLSVL.

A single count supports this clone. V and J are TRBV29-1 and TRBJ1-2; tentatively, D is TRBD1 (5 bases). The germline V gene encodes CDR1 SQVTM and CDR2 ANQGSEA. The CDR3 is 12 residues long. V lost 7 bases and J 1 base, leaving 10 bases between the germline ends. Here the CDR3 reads CSASDSNYGYTF. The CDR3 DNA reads TGCAGCGCCTCCGACAGTAACTATGGCTACACCTTC.

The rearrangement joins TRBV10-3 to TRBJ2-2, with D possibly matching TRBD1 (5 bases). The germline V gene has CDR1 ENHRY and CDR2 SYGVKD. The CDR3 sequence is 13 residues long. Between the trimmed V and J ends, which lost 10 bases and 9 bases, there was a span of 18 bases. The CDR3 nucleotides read TGTGCCACCCGGCAAGGGGTGGAACGGGAGCTGTTTTTT. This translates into CATRQGVERELFF.

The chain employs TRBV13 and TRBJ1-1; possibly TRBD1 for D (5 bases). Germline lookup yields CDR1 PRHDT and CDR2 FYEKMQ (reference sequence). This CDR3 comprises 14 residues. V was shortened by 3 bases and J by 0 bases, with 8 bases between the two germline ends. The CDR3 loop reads CASSFTGMNTEAFF. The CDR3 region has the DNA TGTGCCAGCAGCTTCACAGGTATGAACACTGAAGCTTTCTTT.

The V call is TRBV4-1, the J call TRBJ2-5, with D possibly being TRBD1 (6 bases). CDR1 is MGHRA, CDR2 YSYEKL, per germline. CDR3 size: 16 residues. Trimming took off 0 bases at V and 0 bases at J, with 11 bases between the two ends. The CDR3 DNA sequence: TGCGCCAGCAGCCAAGAGCAACAGGGAGACCAAGAGACCCAGTACTTC. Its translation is CASSQEQQGDQETQYF.

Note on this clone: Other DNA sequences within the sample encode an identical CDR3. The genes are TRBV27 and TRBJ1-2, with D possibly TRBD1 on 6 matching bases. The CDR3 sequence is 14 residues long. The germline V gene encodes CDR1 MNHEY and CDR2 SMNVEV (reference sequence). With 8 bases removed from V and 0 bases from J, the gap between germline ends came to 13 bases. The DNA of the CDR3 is TGTGCCAGCTCTCTCGGACAGACTAACTATGGCTACACCTTC. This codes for CASSLGQTNYGYTF.

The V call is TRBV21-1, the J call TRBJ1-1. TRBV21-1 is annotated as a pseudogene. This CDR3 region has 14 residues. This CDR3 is CASSNGVRTTEAFF. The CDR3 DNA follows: TGTGCCAGCAGCAATGGAGTCCGCACCACTGAAGCTTTCTTT.

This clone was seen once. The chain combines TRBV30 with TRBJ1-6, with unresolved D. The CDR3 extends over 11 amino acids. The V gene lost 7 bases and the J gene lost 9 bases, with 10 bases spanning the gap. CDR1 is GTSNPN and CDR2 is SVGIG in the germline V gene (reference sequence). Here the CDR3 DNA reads TGTGCCTCGGACTCATCTTCACCCCTCCACTTT. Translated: CASDSSSPLHF.

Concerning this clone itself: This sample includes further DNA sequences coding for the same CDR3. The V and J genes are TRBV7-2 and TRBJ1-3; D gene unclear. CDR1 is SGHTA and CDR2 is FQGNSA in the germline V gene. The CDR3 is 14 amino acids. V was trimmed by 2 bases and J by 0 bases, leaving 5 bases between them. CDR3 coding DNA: TGTGCCAGCAGCTTATCGGGCTCTGGAAACACCATATATTTT. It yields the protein CASSLSGSGNTIYF.

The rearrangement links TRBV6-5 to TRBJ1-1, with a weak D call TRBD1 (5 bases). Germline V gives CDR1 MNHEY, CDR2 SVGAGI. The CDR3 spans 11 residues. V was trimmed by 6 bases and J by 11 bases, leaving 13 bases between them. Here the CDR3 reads CASRYQGYAFF. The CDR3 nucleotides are TGTGCCAGCAGGTATCAGGGTTACGCTTTCTTT.

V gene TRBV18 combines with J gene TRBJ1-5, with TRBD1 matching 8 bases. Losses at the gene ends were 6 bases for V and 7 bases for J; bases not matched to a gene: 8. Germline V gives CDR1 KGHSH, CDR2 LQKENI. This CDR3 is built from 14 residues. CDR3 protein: CASSQDRAGQPQHF. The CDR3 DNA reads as TGTGCCAGCTCGCAGGACAGGGCGGGGCAGCCCCAGCATTTT.

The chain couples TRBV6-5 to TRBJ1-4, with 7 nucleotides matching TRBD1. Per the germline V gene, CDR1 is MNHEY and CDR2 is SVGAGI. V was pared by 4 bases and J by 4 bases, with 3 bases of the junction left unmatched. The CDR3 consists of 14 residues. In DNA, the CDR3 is TGTGCCAGCAGTTCCCGGGACAGTAATGAAAAACTGTTTTTT. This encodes CASSSRDSNEKLFF.

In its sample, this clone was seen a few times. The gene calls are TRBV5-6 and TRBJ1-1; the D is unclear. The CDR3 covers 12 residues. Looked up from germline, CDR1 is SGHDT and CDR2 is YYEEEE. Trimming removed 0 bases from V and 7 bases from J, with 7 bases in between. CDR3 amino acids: CASSLVVSEAFF. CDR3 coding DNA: TGTGCCAGCAGCTTGGTTGTCAGTGAAGCTTTCTTT.

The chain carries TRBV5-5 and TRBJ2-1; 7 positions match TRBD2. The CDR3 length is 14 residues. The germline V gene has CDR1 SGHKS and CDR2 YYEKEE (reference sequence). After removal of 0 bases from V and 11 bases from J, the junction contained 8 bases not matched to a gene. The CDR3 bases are TGTGCCAGCAGCTTGGAAGCCGTCGGGGGGAAGCAGTTCTTC. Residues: CASSLEAVGGKQFF.

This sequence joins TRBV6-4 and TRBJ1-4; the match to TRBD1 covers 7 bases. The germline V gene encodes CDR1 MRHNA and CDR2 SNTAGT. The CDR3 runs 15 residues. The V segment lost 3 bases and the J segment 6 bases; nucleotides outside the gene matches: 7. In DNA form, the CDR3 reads TGTGCCAGCAGTGAAATAAAGGGGGCCCATGAAAAACTGTTTTTT. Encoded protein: CASSEIKGAHEKLFF.

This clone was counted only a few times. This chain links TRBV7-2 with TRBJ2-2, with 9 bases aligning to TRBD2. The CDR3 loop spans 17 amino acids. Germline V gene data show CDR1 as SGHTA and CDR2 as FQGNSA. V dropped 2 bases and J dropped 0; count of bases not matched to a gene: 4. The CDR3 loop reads CASSLRPSGANTGELFF. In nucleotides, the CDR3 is TGTGCCAGCAGCTTAAGGCCTAGCGGGGCGAACACCGGGGAGCTGTTTTTT.

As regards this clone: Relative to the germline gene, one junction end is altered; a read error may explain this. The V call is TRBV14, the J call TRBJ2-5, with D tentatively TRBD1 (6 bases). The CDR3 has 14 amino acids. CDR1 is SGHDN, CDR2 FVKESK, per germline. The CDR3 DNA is TGTGCCAGCAGCCTGCGGACAGTCCAACAGACCCAGTACTTC. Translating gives CASSLRTVQQTQYF.

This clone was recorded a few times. The CDR3 DNA reads TGTGCCAGCAGCTCCAGTGGGGGGTTTGGGGAAGCTTTCTTT. The encoded protein is CASSSSGGFGEAFF. The chain combines TRBV11-2 with TRBJ1-1; TRBD1 might be the D (5 bases). The V end lost 4 bases, the J end lost 8 bases, and 17 bases lay between the germline ends. CDR3 length equals 14 residues. The germline V gene encodes CDR1 SGHAT and CDR2 FQNNGV.